The sequence of this T cell receptor (beta chain) was determined in a study of cytomegalovirus exposure and HLA in healthy donors. The study, taken as a whole, reports: A previous analysis found most TCR beta V segments productive roughly 90% or roughly 30% of the time. Trimming of TCR beta V- and J-genes showed a link, identified in a later analysis, to a missense DCLRE1C variant.

Primers: 60 Vbeta forward and 13 Jbeta reverse. TCRdb keeps only in-frame clones here, not all; method: immunoSEQ multiplex PCR. Counted here are fewer than 250,000 clones, roughly 79% occurring once; the ten biggest clones make up around 1.8%. Trimming stripped 2 bases from V and 4 bases from J, with 8 bases between. Germline V lookup: CDR1 MDHEN, CDR2 SYDVKM. This CDR3 has 13 residues. This clone was detected a few times. Its cognate antigen is unknown. Sequenced sample: PBMCs. The genes are TRBV28 and TRBJ1-2; D not certain. This receptor was obtained from a man aged 18 to 29 in good health and CMV-seronegative. The CDR3 loop is CASSLTGIYGYTF. Here the CDR3 DNA reads TGTGCCAGCAGTTTAACGGGTATCTATGGCTACACCTTC.